This entry lists 26 T cell receptor beta chains sequenced from one sample in a study of metastatic and nonmetastatic thyroid tumors. The entire patient cohort was treatment-naive prior to thyroid surgery. TCRdb re-called the PCR reads with MiXCR. The sample yields approximately 13,000 clones, roughly 21% seen once. What was sequenced was adjacent normal tissue. The receptors derive from a female donor with papillary thyroid cancer or a benign thyroid nodule (not recorded which). Some clones in this sample may be carry-over from other donors' samples.

This clone has ten or more counts. V usage is TRBV30 and J usage is TRBJ1-3, with TRBD1 matching 7 bases. The germline gives CDR1 GTSNPN, CDR2 SVGIG (reference sequence). The CDR3 is made up of 17 amino acids. V shed 0 bases, J shed 0 bases, and the junction held 8 bases outside the gene matches. The CDR3 reads CAWSVYGDSFSGNTIYF. The CDR3 region has the DNA TGTGCCTGGAGTGTATATGGGGACAGTTTCTCTGGAAACACCATATATTTT. The variable domain in full, completed from reference TRBV30 and TRBJ1-3, reads SQTIHQWPATLVQPVGSPLSLECTVEGTSNPNLYWYRQAAGRGLQLLFYSVGIGQISSEVPQNLSASRPQDRQFILSSKKLLLSDSGFYLCAWSVYGDSFSGNTIYFGEGSWLTVV.

V usage is TRBV5-5 and J usage is TRBJ1-2, with D possibly TRBD1 on 5 matching bases. The CDR3 runs 13 residues. V was pared by 4 bases and J by 4 bases, with 11 bases between. In germline, CDR1 is SGHKS, CDR2 YYEKEE (reference sequence). The chain's CDR3 is CASSGAGLYGYTF. For the CDR3, the DNA is TGTGCCAGCAGCGGCGCAGGGCTCTATGGCTACACCTTC.

This clone appeared a few times. This chain links TRBV20-1 with TRBJ2-7, with TRBD2 as a possible D gene (5 bases). V dropped 5 bases and J dropped 4 bases, with 9 bases sitting between them. The germline V gene has CDR1 DFQATT and CDR2 SNEGSKA (reference sequence). The CDR3 has 11 amino acids. In DNA, the CDR3 is TGCAGTGCTCGAAGCGGTTACGAGCAGTACTTC. It encodes CSARSGYEQYF.

The sample holds a few counts of this clone. This may be a read error, as it is one base from a much larger clone. The chain recombines TRBV18 with TRBJ2-1; 11 nucleotides line up with TRBD2. The CDR3 loop spans 16 amino acids. Germline CDR1 and CDR2: KGHSH and LQKENI. The CDR3 DNA follows: TGTGCCAGCTCACCTTTTAGCGGGAGGGCCAGTAATGGGCAGTTCTTC. Translation: CASSPFSGRASNGQFF.

This clone is judged medium-sized (0.01 to 0.1%). The rearrangement joins TRBV20-1 to TRBJ2-7; tentative D call: TRBD1 (5 bases). Per germline, CDR1 DFQATT and CDR2 SNEGSKA (reference sequence). V shed 4 bases and J shed 0 bases, with 13 bases lying between them. This CDR3 has 14 residues. DNA for the CDR3: TGCAGTGCTACCCCAGGGTCAGGCTCCTACGAGCAGTACTTC. This gives the protein CSATPGSGSYEQYF.

This chain links TRBV27 with TRBJ2-7; 10 bases line up with TRBD1. The CDR3 is 17 residues long. Germline-derived CDR1 and CDR2 are MNHEY and SMNVEV (reference sequence). J was trimmed by 5 bases and V by 6 bases; bases with no gene match: 16. The CDR3 region has the DNA TGTGCCAGCAGCCTGAGGTGGGGGGGGACAGGGGTTCACGAGCAGTACTTC. Residues: CASSLRWGGTGVHEQYF.

This clone has a count of ten or more. This may be a read error, as it is one base from a much larger clone. This chain uses TRBV12-3 or TRBV12-4 with TRBJ1-1; 7 bases agree with TRBD1. The CDR3 spans 14 residues. Written as DNA, the CDR3 is TGTGCCAGCAGATCGACAGGGATGGGCACTGAAGCTCTCTTT. Protein: CASRSTGMGTEALF.

This clone was observed at least ten times. The CDR3 coding sequence is TGCAGTGCTAGCATAAACAGGGGGCCATTCACTGAAGCTTTCTTT. It yields the protein CSASINRGPFTEAFF. This chain connects TRBV20-1 to TRBJ1-1; 9 nucleotides match TRBD1. This CDR3 region has 15 residues. Unmatched junction bases numbered 9, after V lost 3 bases and J lost 4 bases. The germline V gene has CDR1 DFQATT and CDR2 SNEGSKA (reference sequence).

The genes are TRBV28 and TRBJ2-7, with D possibly TRBD1 on 5 matching bases. Germline loops: CDR1 MDHEN, CDR2 SYDVKM. Trimming left V 10 bases short and J 2 bases short, with 18 bases between. This CDR3 has 14 amino acids. The DNA of the CDR3 is TGTGCCACCCAACACGTAGACAGTACCTACGAGCAGTACTTC. Amino acids: CATQHVDSTYEQYF.

V is TRBV7-6 and J is TRBJ1-2, with a weak D call TRBD1 (6 bases). The V and J ends lost 5 bases and 2 bases respectively, with 18 bases between them. The CDR3 is 16 amino acids. Germline V lookup: CDR1 SGHVS, CDR2 FNYEAQ. Written as DNA, the CDR3 is TGTGCCAGCAGCCCCAGTGAGGGGGACGGGAACTATGGCTACACCTTC. Its protein product is CASSPSEGDGNYGYTF.

The sample holds many counts of this clone. V and J are TRBV20-1 and TRBJ2-5, with 12 positions matching TRBD2. The CDR3 contains 16 residues. Germline V gene lookup returns CDR1 DFQATT and CDR2 SNEGSKA (reference sequence). V gave up 2 bases and J gave up 5 bases; unmatched junction bases: 9. CDR3 sequence reads: CSARRLAGDSGETQYF. CDR3 bases: TGCAGTGCTAGAAGACTAGCGGGGGATTCGGGGGAGACCCAGTACTTC.

By share of the sample, this clone is medium-sized. The chain uses TRBV2 and TRBJ2-1; TRBD2 agrees at 10 bases. CDR1 is SNHLY, CDR2 FYNNEI, per germline. Trimming at V came to 5 bases and at J to 5 bases, leaving 6 bases not matched to a gene. CDR3 length: 15 residues. The CDR3 DNA reads as TGTGCCAGCAGTCCCAGGACTAGCGGAGACAATGAGCAGTTCTTC. This sequence encodes CASSPRTSGDNEQFF.

This clone was seen ten or more times. This may be a read error, as it is one base from a much larger clone. This chain links TRBV6-1 with TRBJ2-7; D is possibly TRBD1 or TRBD2 (5 bases each). The CDR3 spans 17 residues. Per the germline V gene, CDR1 is MNHNS and CDR2 is SASEGT. The ends were cut back, 3 bases at V and 1 base at J, with 19 bases in the middle. The CDR3 nucleotides read TGTGCCAGCAGTGACGCGCATGGGGGTTTTGGATCCTACGAGCAGTACTTC. Encoded protein: CASSDAHGGFGSYEQYF.

This clone was seen repeatedly, ten times or more. The chain has TRBV7-8 and TRBJ2-2, with TRBD2 matching 7 bases. CDR3 length equals 17 residues. In germline, CDR1 is SGHVS, CDR2 FQNEAQ. Trimming cost V 5 bases and J 3 bases; bases outside gene matches: 12. The CDR3 loop reads CASSPRSGTVYTGELFF. CDR3 sequence (DNA): TGTGCCAGCAGCCCCCGAAGCGGGACGGTGTACACCGGGGAGCTGTTTTTT. The full variable domain, completed using reference TRBV7-8 and TRBJ2-2, is GAGVSQSPRYKVAKRGQDVALRCDPISGHVSLFWYQQALGQGPEFLTYFQNEAQLDKSGLPSDRFFAERPEGSVSTLKIQRTQQEDSAVYLCASSPRSGTVYTGELFFGEGSRLTVL.

As for this clone: The conserved final phenylalanine or tryptophan is absent from the CDR3, which likely points to a read error. The rearrangement joins TRBV10-3 to TRBJ2-7, with D unclear. Trimming pared 4 bases from V and 6 bases from J, leaving 10 bases between. The CDR3 spans 12 residues. Germline CDR1 ENHRY, CDR2 SYGVKD. The CDR3 nucleotides read TGTGCCATCAGTGTTCTGGGTCCCGAGCAGTACAAC. The encoded protein is CAISVLGPEQYN.

This clone was seen a handful of times. The J gene is TRBJ2-3, the V gene TRBV28, with 8 bases fitting TRBD1. The germline V gene encodes CDR1 MDHEN and CDR2 SYDVKM. The CDR3 spans 14 residues. J gave up 6 bases and V 5 bases, and 7 bases lay outside the gene matches. The CDR3 is CASSPGQGRDTQYF. CDR3 in DNA: TGTGCCAGCAGTCCCGGACAGGGAAGGGATACGCAGTATTTT. Full variable domain (missing parts from reference TRBV28 and TRBJ2-3): DVKVTQSSRYLVKRTGEKVFLECVQDMDHENMFWYRQDPGLGLRLIYFSYDVKMKEKGDIPEGYSVSREKKERFSLILESASTNQTSMYLCASSPGQGRDTQYFGPGTRLTVL.

The V and J genes are TRBV9 and TRBJ2-7, with TRBD2 matching over 10 bases. The CDR3 sequence is 15 residues long. CDR1 and CDR2 from the germline V gene are SGDLS and YYNGEE. J gave up 2 bases and V 4 bases, and 6 bases lay outside the gene matches. In DNA, the CDR3 is TGTGCCAGCAGCCCCCAGGGACTAGCGACCTACGAGCAGTACTTC. Translated, it gives CASSPQGLATYEQYF.

The chain combines TRBV20-1 with TRBJ2-5; a possible D gene is TRBD2 (6 bases). This CDR3 has 14 residues. Germline CDR1 reads DFQATT; CDR2 reads SNEGSKA (reference sequence). Trimming removed 3 bases at V and 7 bases at J, with 18 bases between. The CDR3 bases are TGCAGTGCTAGGGCCTGGTGGGGGGAAGGGACCCAGTACTTC. Amino acids: CSARAWWGEGTQYF.

The CDR3 reads CASKDRVIYEQYF. DNA for the CDR3: TGTGCCAGTAAGGACAGGGTGATCTACGAGCAGTACTTC. V is TRBV6-2 or TRBV6-3 and J is TRBJ2-7; the match to TRBD1 covers 8 bases. The CDR3 runs 13 residues. V shed 9 bases, J shed 3 bases, and the junction held 7 bases outside the gene matches. Germline CDR1 reads MNHEY; CDR2 reads SVGEGT.

J is TRBJ2-1 and V is TRBV27; no clear D. Looked up from germline, CDR1 is MNHEY and CDR2 is SMNVEV (reference sequence). Trimming stripped 7 bases from V and 2 bases from J, with 12 bases between. The CDR3 runs 14 residues. The CDR3 nucleotides read TGTGCCAGCAAGGGTCCAGGTGCCTACAATGAGCAGTTCTTC. It is translated as CASKGPGAYNEQFF.

There are a few counts of this clone. The chain joins TRBV29-1 to TRBJ1-2; D is ambiguous. The germline CDR1 and CDR2 sequences are SQVTM and ANQGSEA. The CDR3 is 11 residues long. CDR3 bases: TGCAGTATCAAGACTAACTATGGCTACACCTTC. Its translation is CSIKTNYGYTF.

The chain combines TRBV11-2 with TRBJ2-1; 9 nucleotides match TRBD2. The CDR3 sequence is 15 residues long. Trimming took 4 bases from V and 8 from J; bases not matched to a gene: 9. Per germline, CDR1 SGHAT and CDR2 FQNNGV. The CDR3 protein is CASSSSLAGMDEQFF. CDR3 DNA sequence: TGTGCCAGCAGCTCCTCTCTAGCGGGAATGGATGAGCAGTTCTTC.

As concerns this clone: Without the conserved terminal phenylalanine or tryptophan, this CDR3 likely stems from a read error. The chain has TRBV12-3 or TRBV12-4 and TRBJ1-1, with D uncertain. This CDR3 region has 14 residues. V was shortened by 1 base and J by 1 base, with 7 bases between the two germline ends. The CDR3 is CASSLGAANTEAFL. The CDR3 bases are TGTGCCAGCAGTTTAGGAGCCGCGAACACTGAAGCTTTCCTT.

This clone was counted at least ten times. V gene TRBV11-2 combines with J gene TRBJ2-1; 11 nucleotides align to TRBD2. Germline CDR1 and CDR2: SGHAT and FQNNGV. The V segment lost 5 bases and the J segment 7 bases; nucleotides outside the gene matches: 7. This CDR3 has 15 amino acids. CDR3 coding DNA: TGTGCCAGCAGCACCATAGCGGGAGGGCCGAATGAGCAGTTCTTC. It is translated as CASSTIAGGPNEQFF.

This clone was found many times. CDR3 residues: CSVSRQGRADTQYF. Here the CDR3 DNA reads TGCAGCGTTTCACGGCAGGGAAGGGCAGATACGCAGTATTTT. This chain joins TRBV29-1 and TRBJ2-3; TRBD1 might be the D (5 bases). Germline V gene data show CDR1 as SQVTM and CDR2 as ANQGSEA. V was cut by 5 bases and J by 4 bases, with 16 bases left in between. The CDR3 is 14 amino acids.

This chain uses TRBV20-1 with TRBJ2-3; D is unresolved. The CDR3 is 13 amino acids. Germline values: CDR1 DFQATT, CDR2 SNEGSKA (reference sequence). Trimming cost V 7 bases and J 0 bases, with 11 bases left between them. The CDR3 DNA reads as TGCAGTGTCCGCAGGACCAGCACAGATACGCAGTATTTT. It yields the protein CSVRRTSTDTQYF.